This T cell receptor beta chain was recorded in a study of T cell responses to AZD1222 COVID-19 vaccine. Turning to the study itself: Analysis merged second doses at about 4 or about 12 weeks.

Study-wide results and caveats: Unmutated variant regions are reportedly targeted by nearly half of spike-specific TCRs. The donor cohort was predominantly white British with a female majority, and clonal diversity may have been underestimated.

As regards this clone: Its antigen is currently unknown.

Produced via immunoSEQ multiplex PCR; TCRdb's table is partial and in-frame only. The sample carries about 97,000 clones, around nine tenths recorded once. The specimen comprised peripheral blood, sampled on day 0 of AZD1222 vaccination. The clonotype was recovered from an adult in good health.

CDR3 residues: CAWSVVAGGNSPLHF. CDR3 DNA: TGTGCCTGGAGTGTGGTGGCAGGGGGTAATTCACCCCTCCACTTT. V usage is TRBV30 and J usage is TRBJ1-6; 7 nucleotides align to TRBD1. CDR1 and CDR2 from the germline V gene are GTSNPN and SVGIG (reference sequence). The J segment lost 6 bases and the V segment lost 0 bases, leaving 5 bases of the junction unmatched. The CDR3 has 15 amino acids.